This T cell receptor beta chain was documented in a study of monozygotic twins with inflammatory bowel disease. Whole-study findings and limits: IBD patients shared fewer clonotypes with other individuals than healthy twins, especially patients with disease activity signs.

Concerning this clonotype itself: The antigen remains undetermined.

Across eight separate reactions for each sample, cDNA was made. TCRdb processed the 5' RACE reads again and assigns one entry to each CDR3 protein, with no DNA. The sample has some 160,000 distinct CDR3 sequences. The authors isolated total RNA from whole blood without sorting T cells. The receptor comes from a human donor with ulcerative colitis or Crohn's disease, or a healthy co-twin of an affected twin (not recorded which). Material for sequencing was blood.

CDR3 loop: CASSQGQGEYGYTF. The chain uses TRBV4-2 and TRBJ1-2; without DNA, the TCRdb call of TRBD1 cannot be checked. This CDR3 spans 14 amino acids. Germline V lookup: CDR1 LGHNA, CDR2 YNFKEQ.